These 32 T cell receptor beta chains were all obtained from the same sample, sequenced in a study of shared clonotypes between healthy human individuals. The table came from immunoSEQ multiplex PCR; TCRdb's copy has only in-frame clones and leaves some out. The sample lists about 2.4 million clones, 80% to 95% occurring once. The sequencing input was naive CD4+ T cells from PBMCs. Subset: CD45RA+ positively selected. Receptor source: a man aged 18 to 30 in good health. Some clones in this sample may be carry-over from other donors' samples.

The gene calls are TRBV5-1 and TRBJ1-2; 9 nucleotides line up with TRBD1. The germline gives CDR1 SGHRS, CDR2 YFSETQ. J lost 5 bases, V lost 4 bases, and 6 bases had no gene match. The CDR3 sequence is 14 residues long. The CDR3, as DNA: TGCGCCAGCAGCACCCGGACAGGGGTTTATGGCTACACCTTC. It is translated as CASSTRTGVYGYTF.

This chain uses TRBV7-9 with TRBJ2-3, with 8 bases matching TRBD1. Germline trimming cut 6 bases from V and 1 base from J; bases unmatched to any gene: 9. Germline-derived CDR1 and CDR2 are SEHNR and FQNEAQ (reference sequence). The CDR3 has 16 amino acids. In DNA, the CDR3 is TGTGCCAGCAGTCACTGGACAGGGTTGGGCACAGATACGCAGTATTTT. It yields the protein CASSHWTGLGTDTQYF. The variable domain in full, with the rest retrieved from reference TRBV7-9 and TRBJ2-3, is DTGVSQNPRHKITKRGQNVTFRCDPISEHNRLYWYRQTLGQGPEFLTYFQNEAQLEKSRLLSDRFSAERPKGSFSTLEIQRTEQGDSAMYLCASSHWTGLGTDTQYFGPGTRLTVL.

The CDR3 loop reads CASSPPSSGAGGTQYF. CDR3 DNA: TGTGCCAGCTCACCACCGTCCAGCGGAGCCGGCGGGACCCAGTACTTC. The chain joins TRBV18 to TRBJ2-5; a possible D gene is TRBD2 (5 bases). The CDR3 sequence is 16 residues long. CDR1 is KGHSH, CDR2 LQKENI, per germline. Trimming cost V 0 bases and J 7 bases, with 18 bases left between them.

The chain uses TRBV19 and TRBJ2-3; tentative D call: TRBD1 (5 bases). Trimming cost V 3 bases and J 0 bases, with 10 bases left between them. The CDR3 totals 15 residues. Germline CDR1 LNHDA, CDR2 SQIVND (reference sequence). CDR3: CASSMTESSTDTQYF. CDR3 sequence (DNA): TGTGCCAGTAGTATGACAGAGTCTAGCACAGATACGCAGTATTTT.

This chain connects TRBV11-2 to TRBJ2-5; TRBD2 might be the D (7 bases). This CDR3 has 14 amino acids. V was trimmed by 3 bases and J by 5 bases, leaving 13 bases between them. Germline lookup yields CDR1 SGHAT and CDR2 FQNNGV. CDR3 protein: CASSLGGPAETQYF. CDR3 DNA: TGTGCCAGCAGCTTGGGGGGGCCCGCCGAGACCCAGTACTTC.

The chain recombines TRBV2 with TRBJ1-5; D uncertain. V was cut by 4 bases and J by 0 bases, with 7 bases left in between. The germline CDR1 and CDR2 sequences are SNHLY and FYNNEI. The CDR3 has 14 residues. This CDR3 reads CASSAQYSNQPQHF. DNA of the CDR3: TGTGCCAGCAGTGCACAGTATAGCAATCAGCCCCAGCATTTT. Combining the CDR3 with reference TRBV2 and TRBJ1-5 gives the whole variable domain EPEVTQTPSHQVTQMGQEVILRCVPISNHLYFYWYRQILGQKVEFLVSFYNNEISEKSEIFDDQFSVERPDGSNFTLKIRSTKLEDSAMYFCASSAQYSNQPQHFGDGTRLSIL.

The chain combines TRBV6-1 with TRBJ2-7; 8 bases line up with TRBD2. Germline assignment: CDR1 MNHNS and CDR2 SASEGT. This CDR3 contains 16 residues. Trimming took 0 bases from V and 6 from J; bases not matched to a gene: 10. The CDR3 is CASSEAGNSGTSEQYF. CDR3 DNA: TGTGCCAGCAGTGAAGCAGGTAATAGCGGGACGAGCGAGCAGTACTTC.

This chain uses TRBV11-1 with TRBJ2-3; no clear D. The germline V gene encodes CDR1 SGHAT and CDR2 FQDESV (reference sequence). V was trimmed by 2 bases and J by 5 bases, leaving 11 bases between them. CDR3 size: 14 residues. CDR3 sequence reads: CASSLKLKGDTQYF. CDR3 nucleotide sequence: TGTGCCAGCAGCTTAAAACTGAAAGGAGATACGCAGTATTTT.

The chain links TRBV18 to TRBJ1-4, with a tentative D call TRBD1 (5 bases). This CDR3 region has 17 residues. V was clipped by 0 bases and J by 3 bases, with 14 bases between them. In germline, CDR1 is KGHSH, CDR2 LQKENI. The CDR3: CASSPPSQPRANEKLFF. In DNA, the CDR3 is TGTGCCAGCTCACCACCGTCCCAGCCCAGGGCTAATGAAAAACTGTTTTTT.

CDR3 region: CSAPDRGRFFF. CDR3 nucleotide sequence: TGCAGCGCCCCCGACAGGGGACGGTTTTTCTTC. The J gene is TRBJ2-1, the V gene TRBV29-1; 8 nucleotides agree with TRBD1. CDR1 SQVTM and CDR2 ANQGSEA come from the germline V gene. With 7 bases clipped from V and 16 bases from J, the junction kept 12 bases outside the gene matches. CDR3 size: 11 residues.

The V and J genes are TRBV5-1 and TRBJ1-2, with 10 bases matching TRBD1. V lost 4 bases to trimming and J lost 6 bases; unmatched junction nucleotides: 9. The CDR3 runs 15 residues. Germline CDR1 is SGHRS and CDR2 is YFSETQ. For the CDR3, the DNA is TGCGCCAGCAGCCAAACTCCGACAGGGGGCGATGGCTACACCTTC. Its protein product is CASSQTPTGGDGYTF.

This chain links TRBV18 with TRBJ2-1, with 9 bases that match TRBD2. The trim removed 0 bases at V and 3 bases at J, leaving 6 bases unmatched. Germline values: CDR1 KGHSH, CDR2 LQKENI. The CDR3 is made up of 17 amino acids. CDR3 region: CASSPPSGGGGYNEQFF. CDR3 nucleotides: TGTGCCAGCTCACCACCGTCCGGCGGGGGGGGCTACAATGAGCAGTTCTTC. Filled out from reference TRBV18 and TRBJ2-1, the complete variable domain reads NAGVMQNPRHLVRRRGQEARLRCSPMKGHSHVYWYRQLPEEGLKFMVYLQKENIIDESGMPKERFSAEFPKEGPSILRIQQVVRGDSAAYFCASSPPSGGGGYNEQFFGPGTRLTVL.

This clone occurred once. CDR3: CASSLLTGTGPTYNEQFF. The DNA of the CDR3 is TGTGCCAGCAGTTTATTAACCGGGACAGGGCCGACCTACAATGAGCAGTTCTTC. The chain joins TRBV28 to TRBJ2-1; 9 bases fit TRBD1. The germline V gene has CDR1 MDHEN and CDR2 SYDVKM. The V and J ends lost 1 base and 2 bases, in that order; junction bases with no gene match: 9. This CDR3 region has 18 residues.

This clone turned up a few times. Written as DNA, the CDR3 is TGTGCCAGTAGTAGACAGGGTGGACAGCCCCAGCATTTT. Residues: CASSRQGGQPQHF. The chain joins TRBV19 to TRBJ1-5; 7 nucleotides match TRBD1. CDR1 LNHDA and CDR2 SQIVND come from the germline V gene (reference sequence). After removal of 4 bases from V and 7 bases from J, the junction contained 4 bases not matched to a gene. This CDR3 spans 13 amino acids.

V is TRBV9 and J is TRBJ1-2; 7 bases line up with TRBD1. The V and J ends lost 0 bases and 3 bases, in that order; junction bases with no gene match: 8. CDR3 length equals 16 residues. Germline-derived CDR1 and CDR2 are SGDLS and YYNGEE. This CDR3 is CASSVGRDSLYYGYTF. Written as DNA, the CDR3 is TGTGCCAGCAGCGTAGGGAGGGACAGCTTGTACTATGGCTACACCTTC.

The chain uses TRBV12-1 and TRBJ1-3; the D segment call TRBD1 is taken from the table without a DNA check. TRBV12-1 is classified as a pseudogene. This CDR3 has 15 amino acids. CDR3 sequence: CASSPNRGPGNTIYF. Here the CDR3 DNA reads TGTGCCAGCAGCCCGAACAGGGGGCCTGGAAACACCATATATTTT.

This sequence joins TRBV28 and TRBJ1-1, with D possibly TRBD1 on 5 matching bases. The CDR3 is 12 amino acids. Germline V gene sequence: CDR1 MDHEN, CDR2 SYDVKM. The V and J ends lost 6 bases and 10 bases respectively, with 15 bases between them. CDR3 bases: TGTGCCAGCAGGGAACGACGGGGCTTAGCTTTCTTT. It translates to CASRERRGLAFF.

The chain recombines TRBV27 with TRBJ2-3, with a possible D match to TRBD2 (6 bases). V was cut by 4 bases and J by 10 bases, with 12 bases left in between. CDR1 and CDR2 from the germline V gene are MNHEY and SMNVEV (reference sequence). The length of the CDR3 is 12 residues. CDR3 residues: CASSSTGTPQYF. The CDR3 DNA reads as TGTGCCAGCAGTTCGACCGGGACTCCGCAGTATTTT.

To note about this clone: Other DNA sequences in the same sample also yield this CDR3. The chain joins TRBV5-1 to TRBJ1-2, with 10 bases matching TRBD1. J gave up 2 bases and V 4 bases, and 2 bases lay outside the gene matches. The germline V gene encodes CDR1 SGHRS and CDR2 YFSETQ. The CDR3 loop spans 14 amino acids. DNA of the CDR3: TGCGCCAGCAGCGCGGGACAGGGGAACTATGGCTACACCTTC. Its protein product is CASSAGQGNYGYTF.

The rearrangement uses TRBV7-3 and TRBJ2-2; weak D call: TRBD2 (6 bases). This CDR3 spans 14 amino acids. V lost 7 bases and J 4 bases, leaving 13 bases between the germline ends. The germline CDR1 and CDR2 sequences are SGHTA and FQGTGA. The CDR3 sequence is CASTLGGGTGELFF. CDR3 sequence (DNA): TGTGCCAGCACCTTGGGGGGAGGCACCGGGGAGCTGTTTTTT.

The chain recombines TRBV11-3 with TRBJ2-7; D is undetermined. CDR1 is SGHNT, CDR2 YENEEA, per germline. V lost 0 bases, J lost 3 bases, and 6 bases lay in between. The length of the CDR3 is 13 residues. Written as DNA, the CDR3 is TGTGCCAGCAGCTTAGACATGAACTACGAGCAGTACTTC. Its protein product is CASSLDMNYEQYF.

This chain links TRBV5-6 with TRBJ2-3; TRBD1 aligns across 8 bases. This CDR3 contains 17 residues. The V and J ends lost 0 bases and 1 base, in that order; junction bases with no gene match: 7. Germline V CDR1 and CDR2: SGHDT, YYEEEE. CDR3 in amino acids: CASSLAGLTGGTDTQYF. Written as DNA, the CDR3 is TGTGCCAGCAGCTTGGCAGGGTTGACAGGGGGCACAGATACGCAGTATTTT.

The CDR3 nucleotides are TGCGCCAGCAGCCAAGGCCGTCGGGGCTACACCTTC. This sequence encodes CASSQGRRGYTF. The gene calls are TRBV4-1 and TRBJ1-2; D unclear. Germline V CDR1 and CDR2: MGHRA, YSYEKL. The CDR3 has 12 amino acids. V lost 1 base to trimming and J lost 8 bases, with 8 bases between them.

The chain combines TRBV9 with TRBJ2-1; D is perhaps TRBD1 (5 bases). The V and J ends lost 0 bases and 6 bases respectively, with 10 bases between them. The CDR3 totals 14 residues. Germline V CDR1 and CDR2: SGDLS, YYNGEE. The CDR3 DNA reads as TGTGCCAGCAGCGTAGGGGGCACGGGCAATGAGCAGTTCTTC. It specifies CASSVGGTGNEQFF.

Here the CDR3 reads CASTKEGRNNYGYTF. The DNA for the CDR3 is TGCGCCAGCACTAAGGAGGGACGCAATAACTATGGCTACACCTTC. The chain is built from TRBV5-1 and TRBJ1-2; possible D gene TRBD1, 5 bases. V lost 6 bases, J lost 1 base, and 16 bases lay in between. The germline V gene encodes CDR1 SGHRS and CDR2 YFSETQ. The CDR3 has 15 residues.

The chain is built from TRBV11-2 and TRBJ2-7; TRBD2 aligns across 13 bases. The CDR3 loop spans 15 amino acids. CDR1 is SGHAT, CDR2 FQNNGV, per germline. V lost 1 base to trimming and J lost 3 bases; unmatched junction nucleotides: 0. CDR3 residues: CASSLGTSGSYEQYF. The CDR3 DNA is TGTGCCAGCAGCTTAGGGACTAGCGGGAGCTACGAGCAGTACTTC.

V usage is TRBV7-9 and J usage is TRBJ2-7; 14 bases are a match to TRBD2. Germline values: CDR1 SEHNR, CDR2 FQNEAQ (reference sequence). The CDR3 is 15 amino acids. Germline trimming cut 5 bases from V and 6 bases from J; bases unmatched to any gene: 6. The chain's CDR3 is CASSEYGLAGGEQYF. The CDR3, as DNA: TGTGCCAGCAGCGAGTACGGACTAGCGGGAGGCGAGCAGTACTTC.

The rearrangement uses TRBV6-1 and TRBJ1-3, with 7 nucleotides matching TRBD1. The CDR3 has 15 amino acids. Germline CDR1 reads MNHNS; CDR2 reads SASEGT. The J segment lost 0 bases and the V segment lost 6 bases, leaving 5 bases of the junction unmatched. The CDR3 coding sequence is TGTGCCAGCAGCGGACAGGATCTCTCTGGAAACACCATATATTTT. Protein: CASSGQDLSGNTIYF.

The gene calls are TRBV30 and TRBJ2-4; 14 nucleotides line up with TRBD2. The CDR3 contains 18 residues. Trimming cost V 0 bases and J 10 bases; bases outside gene matches: 14. The germline gives CDR1 GTSNPN, CDR2 SVGIG (reference sequence). The CDR3 here is CAWSVRRLAGGPGRIQYF. The CDR3 coding sequence is TGTGCCTGGAGTGTACGAAGACTAGCGGGAGGGCCAGGACGGATTCAGTACTTC.

V is TRBV15 and J is TRBJ2-7; no clear D gene. The germline CDR1 and CDR2 sequences are LNHNV and YYDKDF (reference sequence). This CDR3 region has 9 residues. The CDR3 loop is CATSIVQGV. CDR3 DNA: TGTGCCACCAGCATCGTTCAAGGGGTC.

As concerns this clone: The same CDR3 also results from other DNA sequences found in this sample. The chain combines TRBV7-3 with TRBJ2-5, with 11 bases aligning to TRBD2. Germline CDR1 is SGHTA and CDR2 is FQGTGA. The CDR3 is made up of 14 amino acids. Trimming cost V 5 bases and J 4 bases; bases outside gene matches: 3. DNA of the CDR3: TGTGCCAGCAGCCCAACTAGCGGGAGAGAGACCCAGTACTTC. Translation gives CASSPTSGRETQYF.

On this clone: This CDR3 is also generated by other DNA sequences in the sample. V gene TRBV5-1 combines with J gene TRBJ2-2; perhaps D is TRBD1 or TRBD2 (5 bases each). Trimming stripped 0 bases from V and 0 bases from J, with 9 bases between. The CDR3 runs 16 residues. Per the germline V gene, CDR1 is SGHRS and CDR2 is YFSETQ. Written as DNA, the CDR3 is TGCGCCAGCAGCTTGGGAGGGACGGCGAACACCGGGGAGCTGTTTTTT. As protein: CASSLGGTANTGELFF.